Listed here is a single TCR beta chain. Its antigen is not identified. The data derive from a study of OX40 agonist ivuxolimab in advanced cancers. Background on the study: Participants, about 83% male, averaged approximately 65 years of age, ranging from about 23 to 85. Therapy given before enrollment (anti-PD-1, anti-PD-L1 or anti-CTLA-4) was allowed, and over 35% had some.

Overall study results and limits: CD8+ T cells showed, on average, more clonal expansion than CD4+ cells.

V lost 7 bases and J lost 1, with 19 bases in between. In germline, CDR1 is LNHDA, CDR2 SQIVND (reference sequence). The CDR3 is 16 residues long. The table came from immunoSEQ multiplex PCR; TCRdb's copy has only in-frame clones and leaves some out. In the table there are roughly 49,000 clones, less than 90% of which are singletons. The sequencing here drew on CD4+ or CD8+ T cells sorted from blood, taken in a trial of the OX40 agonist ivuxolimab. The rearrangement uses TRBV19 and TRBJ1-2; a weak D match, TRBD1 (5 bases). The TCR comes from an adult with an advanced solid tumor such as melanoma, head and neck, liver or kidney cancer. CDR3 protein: CASNPRARVGNYGYTF. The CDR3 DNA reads TGTGCCAGTAACCCCAGGGCCAGAGTAGGTAACTATGGCTACACCTTC.